The 2 T cell receptor beta chains below all came from one sample that was sequenced in a study of T cell responses to AZD1222 COVID-19 vaccine. TCRdb's table, derived via immunoSEQ multiplex PCR, lists solely in-frame clones and lacks some. The repertoire holds some 150,000 clones, about 91% seen once, with roughly 3.5% in the top ten. The input for sequencing was peripheral blood, taken on day 0 of MenACWY control vaccination. Receptor source: an adult in good health.

The chain couples TRBV4-3 to TRBJ2-2; D gene uncertain. The CDR3 is 13 residues long. Trimming took off 1 base at V and 6 bases at J, with 6 bases between the two ends. Germline V CDR1 and CDR2: LGHNA, YSLEER. The CDR3 coding sequence is TGCGCCAGCAGCCAAGTCATCGCCGGGGAGCTGTTTTTT. Encoded protein: CASSQVIAGELFF.

This clone is a singleton in its sample. The chain carries TRBV11-2 and TRBJ2-2; a weak D match, TRBD2 (5 bases). V shed 5 bases and J shed 1 base, with 14 bases lying between them. The germline V gene has CDR1 SGHAT and CDR2 FQNNGV. The CDR3 extends over 16 amino acids. CDR3 protein: CASSRRRLGNTGELFF. DNA of the CDR3: TGTGCCAGCAGCCGTCGGAGGTTAGGGAACACCGGGGAGCTGTTTTTT.